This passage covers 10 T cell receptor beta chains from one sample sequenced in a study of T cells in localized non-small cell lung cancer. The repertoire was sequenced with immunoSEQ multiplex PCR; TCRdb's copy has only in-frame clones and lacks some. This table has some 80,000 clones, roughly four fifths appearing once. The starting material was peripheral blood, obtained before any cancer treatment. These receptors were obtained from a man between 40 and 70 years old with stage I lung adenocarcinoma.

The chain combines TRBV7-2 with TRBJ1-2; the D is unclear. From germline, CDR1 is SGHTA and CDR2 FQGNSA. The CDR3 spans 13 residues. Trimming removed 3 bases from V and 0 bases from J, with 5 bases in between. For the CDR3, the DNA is TGTGCCAGCAGCTTCGCTTCTAACTATGGCTACACCTTC. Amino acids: CASSFASNYGYTF. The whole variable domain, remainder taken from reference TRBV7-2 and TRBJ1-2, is GAGVSQSPSNKVTEKGKDVELRCDPISGHTALYWYRQSLGQGLEFLIYFQGNSAPDKSGLPSDRFSAERTGGSVSTLTIQRTQQEDSAVYLCASSFASNYGYTFGSGTRLTVV.

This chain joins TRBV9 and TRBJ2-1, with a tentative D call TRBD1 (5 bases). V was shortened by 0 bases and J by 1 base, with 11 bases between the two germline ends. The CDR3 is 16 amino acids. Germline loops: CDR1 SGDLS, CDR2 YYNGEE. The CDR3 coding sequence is TGTGCCAGCAGCGTAGTAGGCAGGGCTTCCTACAATGAGCAGTTCTTC. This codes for CASSVVGRASYNEQFF.

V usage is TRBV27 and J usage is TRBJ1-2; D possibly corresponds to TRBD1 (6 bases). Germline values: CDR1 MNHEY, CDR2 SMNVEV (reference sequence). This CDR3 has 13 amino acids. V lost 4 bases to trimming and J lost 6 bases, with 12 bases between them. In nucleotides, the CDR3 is TGTGCCAGCAGTTCTTGGACAGAAAATGGCTACACCTTC. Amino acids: CASSSWTENGYTF.

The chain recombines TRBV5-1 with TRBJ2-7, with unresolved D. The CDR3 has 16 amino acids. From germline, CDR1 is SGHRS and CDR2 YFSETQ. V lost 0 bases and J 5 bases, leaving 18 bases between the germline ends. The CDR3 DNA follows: TGCGCCAGCAGCTTGGGATCTTCCTCTTCAAACGACGAGCAGTACTTC. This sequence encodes CASSLGSSSSNDEQYF.

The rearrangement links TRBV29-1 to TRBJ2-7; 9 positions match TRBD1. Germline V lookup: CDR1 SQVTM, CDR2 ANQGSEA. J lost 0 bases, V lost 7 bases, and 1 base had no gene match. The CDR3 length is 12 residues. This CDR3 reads CSAGQGSYEQYF. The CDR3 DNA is TGCAGCGCGGGACAGGGCTCCTACGAGCAGTACTTC.

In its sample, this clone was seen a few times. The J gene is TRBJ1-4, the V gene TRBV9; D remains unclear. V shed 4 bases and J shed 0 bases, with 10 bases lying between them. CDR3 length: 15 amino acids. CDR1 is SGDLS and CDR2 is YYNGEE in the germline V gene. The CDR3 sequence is CASSSGVATNEKLFF. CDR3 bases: TGTGCCAGCAGCTCAGGTGTCGCAACTAATGAAAAACTGTTTTTT.

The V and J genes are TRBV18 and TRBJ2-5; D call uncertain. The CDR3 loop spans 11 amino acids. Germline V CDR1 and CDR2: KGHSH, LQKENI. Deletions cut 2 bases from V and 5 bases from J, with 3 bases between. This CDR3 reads CASSPAETQYF. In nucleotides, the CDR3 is TGTGCCAGCTCACCAGCCGAGACCCAGTACTTC.

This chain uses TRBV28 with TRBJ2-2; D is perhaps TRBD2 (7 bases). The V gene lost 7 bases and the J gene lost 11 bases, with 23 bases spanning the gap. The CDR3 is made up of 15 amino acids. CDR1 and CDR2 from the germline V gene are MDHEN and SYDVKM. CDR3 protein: CASTLGGDKGRELFF. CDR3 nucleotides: TGTGCCAGCACCCTAGGGGGGGACAAGGGCCGAGAGCTGTTTTTT.

The CDR3 DNA is TGTGCCAGCAGTGAATCGGTGGCACGTTCACCCCTCCACTTT. As protein: CASSESVARSPLHF. This chain connects TRBV2 to TRBJ1-6, with D uncertain. Trimming pared 2 bases from V and 9 bases from J, leaving 11 bases between. The CDR3 has 14 amino acids. Germline CDR1 reads SNHLY; CDR2 reads FYNNEI.

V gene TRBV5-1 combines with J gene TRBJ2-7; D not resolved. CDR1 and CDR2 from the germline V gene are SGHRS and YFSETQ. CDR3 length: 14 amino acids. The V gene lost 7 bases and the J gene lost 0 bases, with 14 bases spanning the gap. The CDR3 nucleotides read TGCGCCAGCTTTTCTAGGGTGGGCTCCTACGAGCAGTACTTC. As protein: CASFSRVGSYEQYF.